Following are 11 T cell receptor beta chains from one sample sequenced in a study of T cell repertoires in cytomegalovirus infection. TCRdb fed the reads into MiXCR, producing one record per CDR3 protein. Of a few hundred thousand distinct CDR3 sequences in the sample, roughly 10% were seen once. The sequenced sample consisted of PBMCs. The receptors originated from a human donor in good health (CMV status not recorded). Some clones in this sample may be carry-over from other donors' samples.

This clonotype was recorded at least ten times. This sequence joins TRBV7-2 and TRBJ1-4; D unresolved. The germline V gene has CDR1 SGHTA and CDR2 FQGNSA. V lost 3 bases and J 8 bases, leaving 16 bases between the germline ends. The CDR3 has 15 amino acids. CDR3 sequence (DNA): TGTGCCAGCAGCTTGGATGGGAGGCAAGACGAAAAACTGTTTTTT. Its translation: CASSLDGRQDEKLFF. Combining the CDR3 with reference TRBV7-2 and TRBJ1-4 gives the whole variable domain GAGVSQSPSNKVTEKGKDVELRCDPISGHTALYWYRQSLGQGLEFLIYFQGNSAPDKSGLPSDRFSAERTGGSVSTLTIQRTQQEDSAVYLCASSLDGRQDEKLFFGSGTQLSVL.

CDR3 coding DNA: TGTGCCAGCAGGGAGCTAGCGGGAGGTACCTACGAGCAGTACTTC. Its translation: CASRELAGGTYEQYF. The V call is TRBV6-1, the J call TRBJ2-7, with 11 positions matching TRBD2. Germline V gene data show CDR1 as MNHNS and CDR2 as SASEGT. CDR3 length: 15 amino acids. With V trimmed by 6 bases and J by 2 bases, 6 bases remained unmatched.

This clonotype occurred many times. The CDR3 sequence: CSVPAERNTEAFF. The CDR3 nucleotides are TGCAGCGTTCCGGCAGAGAGGAACACTGAAGCTTTCTTT. The chain carries TRBV29-1 and TRBJ1-1; D ambiguous. The CDR3 consists of 13 residues. The germline V gene encodes CDR1 SQVTM and CDR2 ANQGSEA. Between the trimmed V and J ends, which lost 5 bases and 1 base, there was a span of 11 bases.

This clonotype has only a few counts. The rearrangement joins TRBV20-1 to TRBJ1-1; possibly TRBD1 for D (6 bases). CDR1 is DFQATT and CDR2 is SNEGSKA in the germline V gene (reference sequence). With 1 base removed from V and 7 bases from J, the gap between germline ends came to 16 bases. CDR3 size: 14 residues. The CDR3 loop is CSARVPRGEGEAFF. The CDR3 DNA reads TGCAGTGCTAGAGTTCCCAGGGGAGAGGGTGAAGCTTTCTTT.

This clonotype was seen repeatedly, ten times or more. The chain links TRBV11-1 to TRBJ1-1, with 7 bases that match TRBD1. Germline V lookup: CDR1 SGHAT, CDR2 FQDESV (reference sequence). Losses at the gene ends were 3 bases for V and 4 bases for J; bases not matched to a gene: 5. CDR3 length: 14 residues. CDR3 sequence: CASSLPTGSTEAFF. For the CDR3, the DNA is TGTGCCAGCAGCTTGCCGACAGGGAGCACTGAAGCTTTCTTT.

This clonotype occurred many times. The chain combines TRBV7-2 with TRBJ1-4, with a possible D match to TRBD1 (5 bases). Trimming cost V 3 bases and J 8 bases, with 13 bases left between them. Germline CDR1 reads SGHTA; CDR2 reads FQGNSA. This CDR3 is built from 14 residues. The CDR3: CASSFGGFEEKLFF. The CDR3 region has the DNA TGTGCCAGCAGCTTCGGGGGATTCGAGGAAAAACTGTTTTTT.

This chain uses TRBV2 with TRBJ2-3; 9 bases map to TRBD2. The CDR3 spans 14 residues. Germline V CDR1 and CDR2: SNHLY, FYNNEI. The J segment lost 9 bases and the V segment lost 6 bases, leaving 10 bases of the junction unmatched. This chain's CDR3 is CASRKREADGTQYF. The CDR3 nucleotides are TGTGCCAGCAGGAAGCGGGAGGCCGATGGCACGCAGTATTTT.

This clonotype was counted ten times or more. This chain uses TRBV10-3 with TRBJ1-1; the match to TRBD1 covers 7 bases. Trimming took 11 bases from V and 0 from J; bases not matched to a gene: 3. Looked up from germline, CDR1 is ENHRY and CDR2 is SYGVKD. The CDR3 totals 12 residues. Written as DNA, the CDR3 is TGTGCCGTGGGACAGATGAACACTGAAGCTTTCTTT. Its protein is CAVGQMNTEAFF.

This clonotype has a count of ten or more. The chain combines TRBV15 with TRBJ2-2; no firm D call. Germline values: CDR1 LNHNV, CDR2 YYDKDF (reference sequence). The CDR3 sequence is 14 residues long. V gave up 0 bases and J gave up 8 bases, with 10 bases separating them. The CDR3 sequence is CATSRDYVEGELFF. CDR3 bases: TGTGCCACCAGCAGAGATTATGTGGAAGGGGAGCTGTTTTTT.

This clonotype was observed a few times. This chain links TRBV11-3 with TRBJ2-2, with TRBD1 matching 7 bases. Trimming took 6 bases from V and 5 from J; bases not matched to a gene: 6. Germline assignment: CDR1 SGHNT and CDR2 YENEEA. The CDR3 is 14 residues long. For the CDR3, the DNA is TGTGCCAGCAGGTGGACAGGCGGGACCGGGGAGCTGTTTTTT. It specifies CASRWTGGTGELFF.

This clonotype was counted many times. The chain links TRBV28 to TRBJ2-3, with unresolved D. This CDR3 has 16 residues. Deletions cut 3 bases from V and 2 bases from J, with 15 bases between. Germline CDR1 and CDR2: MDHEN and SYDVKM. The CDR3 bases are TGTGCCAGCAGTTTGCGCGCCCTAGAGGCCACAGATACGCAGTATTTT. Translated, it gives CASSLRALEATDTQYF.